These 10 T cell receptor beta chains came from one sample sequenced in a study of cytomegalovirus exposure and HLA in healthy donors. In the PCR, 60 Vbeta and 13 Jbeta primers were used. The data were produced by immunoSEQ multiplex PCR, yet TCRdb's version contains in-frame clones alone and is incomplete. Here the sample spans about 190,000 clones, around 73% being singletons. Sample: PBMCs. Source of these receptors: a woman aged 25-40 years in good health and CMV-seropositive.

Only one count was recorded for this clone. The V gene is TRBV2, the J gene TRBJ1-3; no firm D call. Trimming shortened V by 8 bases and J by 4 bases, and 12 bases separated the two germline ends. Germline assignment: CDR1 SNHLY and CDR2 FYNNEI. This CDR3 spans 13 amino acids. CDR3 sequence: CASASKPGNTIYF. The CDR3 DNA sequence: TGTGCCAGCGCTAGTAAGCCGGGAAACACCATATATTTT.

The J gene is TRBJ2-4, the V gene TRBV23-1; D might be TRBD1 (6 bases). TRBV23-1 is an ORF; its function is uncertain. Trimming took off 6 bases at V and 5 bases at J, with 11 bases between the two ends. This CDR3 has 13 amino acids. The chain's CDR3 is CASRTGHENIQYF. The CDR3 DNA reads as TGCGCCAGCAGAACGGGACACGAAAACATTCAGTACTTC.

The chain is built from TRBV7-2 and TRBJ2-3; weak D call: TRBD1 (6 bases). CDR3 length equals 15 residues. Trimming removed 5 bases from V and 2 bases from J, with 14 bases in between. Germline-derived CDR1 and CDR2 are SGHTA and FQGNSA. CDR3 residues: CASSEVRGPTDTQYF. CDR3 DNA: TGTGCCAGCAGCGAGGTCAGGGGACCCACAGATACGCAGTATTTT.

This clone was found a few times. This chain connects TRBV5-6 to TRBJ1-2; tentative D call: TRBD1 (5 bases). This CDR3 region has 13 residues. Trimming took 5 bases from V and 8 from J, leaving 16 bases between them. CDR1 SGHDT and CDR2 YYEEEE come from the germline V gene. This CDR3 is CASSFGGAGGYTF. For the CDR3, the DNA is TGTGCCAGCAGTTTTGGCGGGGCCGGGGGCTACACCTTC.

As to this clone: Other nucleotide sequences in the sample specify the same CDR3. The J gene is TRBJ2-7, the V gene TRBV5-1; D remains unclear. The germline V and J ends were trimmed by 0 bases and 3 bases, with 7 bases remaining between them. This CDR3 has 13 residues. Germline values: CDR1 SGHRS, CDR2 YFSETQ. CDR3 amino acids: CASSLGQNYEQYF. The CDR3 coding sequence is TGCGCCAGCAGCTTGGGTCAGAACTACGAGCAGTACTTC. Supplemented by reference TRBV5-1 and TRBJ2-7, the full variable domain reads KAGVTQTPRYLIKTRGQQVTLSCSPISGHRSVSWYQQTPGQGLQFLFEYFSETQRNKGNFPGRFSGRQFSNSRSEMNVSTLELGDSALYLCASSLGQNYEQYFGPGTRLTVT.

V is TRBV2 and J is TRBJ2-7; no clear D. V shed 7 bases and J shed 2 bases, with 12 bases lying between them. The CDR3 consists of 13 residues. Germline V gene sequence: CDR1 SNHLY, CDR2 FYNNEI. For the CDR3, the DNA is TGTGCCAGCAAACAACATTTAACCTACGAGCAGTACTTC. Protein product: CASKQHLTYEQYF.

This clone has just one count. V is TRBV28 and J is TRBJ1-2; 10 bases fit TRBD1. The CDR3 is 14 amino acids. V was clipped by 5 bases and J by 4 bases; unmatched bases: 4. From germline, CDR1 is MDHEN and CDR2 SYDVKM. The CDR3 DNA sequence: TGTGCCAGCAGTCCGACAGGGGGCGGCTATGGCTACACCTTC. Translated: CASSPTGGGYGYTF.

The chain combines TRBV18 with TRBJ2-3, with 7 bases lining up with TRBD1. The CDR3 covers 15 residues. The V and J ends lost 5 bases and 2 bases, in that order; junction bases with no gene match: 7. Germline CDR1 and CDR2: KGHSH and LQKENI. The CDR3 region is CASSAGQVNTDTQYF. CDR3 in DNA: TGTGCCAGCTCAGCAGGACAGGTTAACACAGATACGCAGTATTTT.

This CDR3 reads CASSLASQRERNEQFF. In DNA form, the CDR3 reads TGTGCCAGCAGCTTAGCGTCGCAGCGGGAGCGCAATGAGCAGTTCTTC. The chain links TRBV7-2 to TRBJ2-1; 8 bases match TRBD2. The germline CDR1 and CDR2 sequences are SGHTA and FQGNSA. V was clipped by 0 bases and J by 6 bases; unmatched bases: 7. The CDR3 spans 16 residues. The entire variable domain, with the rest obtained from reference TRBV7-2 and TRBJ2-1, is as follows: GAGVSQSPSNKVTEKGKDVELRCDPISGHTALYWYRQSLGQGLEFLIYFQGNSAPDKSGLPSDRFSAERTGGSVSTLTIQRTQQEDSAVYLCASSLASQRERNEQFFGPGTRLTVL.

This clone was seen a few times. This sample includes further DNA sequences coding for the same CDR3. The chain employs TRBV5-1 and TRBJ2-1; no clear D. V gave up 1 base and J gave up 2 bases, with 7 bases separating them. This CDR3 spans 14 amino acids. Germline V gene lookup returns CDR1 SGHRS and CDR2 YFSETQ. CDR3 region: CASSLLAAYNEQFF. CDR3 nucleotide sequence: TGCGCCAGCAGCTTGTTAGCAGCCTACAATGAGCAGTTCTTC. Supplemented by reference TRBV5-1 and TRBJ2-1, the full variable domain reads KAGVTQTPRYLIKTRGQQVTLSCSPISGHRSVSWYQQTPGQGLQFLFEYFSETQRNKGNFPGRFSGRQFSNSRSEMNVSTLELGDSALYLCASSLLAAYNEQFFGPGTRLTVL.